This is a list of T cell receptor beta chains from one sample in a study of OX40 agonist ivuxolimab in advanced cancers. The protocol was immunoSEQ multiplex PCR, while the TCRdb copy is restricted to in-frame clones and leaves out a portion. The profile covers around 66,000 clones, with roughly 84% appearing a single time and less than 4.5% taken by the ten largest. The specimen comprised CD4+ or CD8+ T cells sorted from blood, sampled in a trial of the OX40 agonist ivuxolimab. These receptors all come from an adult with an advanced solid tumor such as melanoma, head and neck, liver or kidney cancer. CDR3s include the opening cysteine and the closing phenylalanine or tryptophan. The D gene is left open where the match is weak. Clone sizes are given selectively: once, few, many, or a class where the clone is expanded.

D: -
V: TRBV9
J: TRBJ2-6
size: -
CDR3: CASSVARGPGANVLTF
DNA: TGTGCCAGCAGCGTAGCCCGGGGGCCTGGGGCCAACGTCCTGACTTTC

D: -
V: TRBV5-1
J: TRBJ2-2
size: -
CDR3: CASSLAFGELFF
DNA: TGCGCCAGCAGCTTGGCTTTCGGGGAGCTGTTTTTT

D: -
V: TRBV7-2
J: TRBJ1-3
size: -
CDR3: CASSLKLSGNTIYF
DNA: TGTGCCAGCAGCCTAAAACTCTCTGGAAACACCATATATTTT

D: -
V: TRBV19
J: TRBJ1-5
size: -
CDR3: CASSGTGSVQPQHF
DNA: TGTGCCAGTAGTGGAACAGGTTCTGTTCAGCCCCAGCATTTT

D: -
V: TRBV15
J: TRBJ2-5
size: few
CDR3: CATRARGGPAQYF
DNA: TGTGCCACCAGGGCCAGAGGGGGGCCGGCCCAGTACTTC

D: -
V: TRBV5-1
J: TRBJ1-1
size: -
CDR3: CASSREGDTEAFF
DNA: TGCGCCAGCAGCCGCGAGGGGGACACTGAAGCTTTCTTT

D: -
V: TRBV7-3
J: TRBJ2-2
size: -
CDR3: CASSLTKVSNTGELFF
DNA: TGTGCCAGCAGCTTAACGAAAGTTTCGAACACCGGGGAGCTGTTTTTT

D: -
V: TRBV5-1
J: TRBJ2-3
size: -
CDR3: CASRGAAGGGTDTQYF
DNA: TGCGCCAGCAGGGGGGCTGCGGGTGGGGGCACAGATACGCAGTATTTT

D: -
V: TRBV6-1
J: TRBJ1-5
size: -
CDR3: CASSEVVRGNQPQHF
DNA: TGTGCCAGCAGTGAAGTAGTCAGGGGCAATCAGCCCCAGCATTTT

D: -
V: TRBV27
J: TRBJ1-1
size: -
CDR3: CASSRGGSGNTEAFF
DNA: TGTGCCAGCAGCCGAGGGGGGTCTGGGAACACTGAAGCTTTCTTT

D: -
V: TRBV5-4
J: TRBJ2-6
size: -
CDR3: CASSSRAGANVLTF
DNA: TGTGCCAGCAGCTCAAGGGCTGGGGCCAACGTCCTGACTTTC

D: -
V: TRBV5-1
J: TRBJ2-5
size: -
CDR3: CASSLGYQETQYF
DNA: TGCGCCAGCAGCTTGGGGTACCAAGAGACCCAGTACTTC

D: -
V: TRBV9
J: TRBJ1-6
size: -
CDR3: CASSVEQGRNSPLHF
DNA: TGTGCCAGCAGCGTAGAACAGGGCCGTAATTCACCCCTCCACTTT

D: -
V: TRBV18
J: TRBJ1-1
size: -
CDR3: CASSPIKTGNTEAFF
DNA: TGTGCCAGCTCACCGATCAAGACAGGGAACACTGAAGCTTTCTTT

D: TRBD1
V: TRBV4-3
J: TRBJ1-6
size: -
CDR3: CASSMGQYNSPLHF
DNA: TGCGCCAGCAGCATGGGACAGTATAATTCACCCCTCCACTTT